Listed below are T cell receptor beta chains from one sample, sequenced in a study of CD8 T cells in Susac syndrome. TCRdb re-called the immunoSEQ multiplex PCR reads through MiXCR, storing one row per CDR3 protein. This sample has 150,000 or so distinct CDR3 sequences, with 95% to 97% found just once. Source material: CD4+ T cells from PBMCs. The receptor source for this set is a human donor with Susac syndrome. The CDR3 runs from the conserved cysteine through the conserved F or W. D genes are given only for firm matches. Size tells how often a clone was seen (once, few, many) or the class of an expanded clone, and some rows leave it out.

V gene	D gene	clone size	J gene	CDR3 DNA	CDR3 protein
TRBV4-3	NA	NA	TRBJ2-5	TGCGCCAGCAGCCCAGACTACAGAGAGACCCAGTACTTC	CASSPDYRETQYF
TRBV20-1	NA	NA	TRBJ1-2	TGCAGTGCTAGAGATCTGGGGGATTGGGGCTACACCTTC	CSARDLGDWGYTF
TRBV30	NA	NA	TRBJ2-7	TGTGCCTGGAGTGTACAGGCGGGACAAGCCTACGAGCAGTACTTC	CAWSVQAGQAYEQYF
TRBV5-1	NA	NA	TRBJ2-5	TGCGCCAGCAGCATAGGACTGATGGAGACCCAGTACTTC	CASSIGLMETQYF
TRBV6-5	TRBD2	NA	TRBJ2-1	TGTGCCAGCAGTTACGGGACTAGCGGGAGAAGGCGGGGAAATGAGCAGTTCTTC	CASSYGTSGRRRGNEQFF
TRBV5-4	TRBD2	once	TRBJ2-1	TGTGCCAGCAGCCTGGGGGTCGTAGCGGGGCCTTACAATGAGCAGTTCTTC	CASSLGVVAGPYNEQFF
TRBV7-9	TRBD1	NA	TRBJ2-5	TGTGCCAGCAGCCACGTGTCCGGGACAGGGGGCCGAGAGACCCAGTACTTC	CASSHVSGTGGRETQYF
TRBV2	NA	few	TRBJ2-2	TGTGCCAGCAGTGGACAGAACACCGGGGAGCTGTTTTTT	CASSGQNTGELFF
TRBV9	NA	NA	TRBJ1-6	TGTGCCAGCAGCGAGGGAACAGGTGGGAATTCACCCCTCCACTTT	CASSEGTGGNSPLHF
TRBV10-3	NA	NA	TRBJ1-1	TGTGCCATCAGTGGTTTTCTGAACACTGAAGCTTTCTTT	CAISGFLNTEAFF
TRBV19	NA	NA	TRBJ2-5	TGTGCCAGTAAGGGCGACAGACGCGAGACCCAGTACTTC	CASKGDRRETQYF
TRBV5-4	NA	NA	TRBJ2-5	TGTGCCAGCAGCTCGGCGTTAGCAGTGGAGACCCAGTACTTC	CASSSALAVETQYF
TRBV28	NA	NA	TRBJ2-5	TGTGCCATTCAGGGGACTGCCGGGGCCCAGTACTTC	CAIQGTAGAQYF
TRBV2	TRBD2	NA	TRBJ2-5	TGTGCCAGCATCTCAGCCGGACTAGCGATGGAGACCCAGTACTTC	CASISAGLAMETQYF
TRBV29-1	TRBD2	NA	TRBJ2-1	TGCAGCGTTGGAGCGGGAGGGGGATTAGGGGAGCAGTTCTTC	CSVGAGGGLGEQFF
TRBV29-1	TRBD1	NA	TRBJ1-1	TGCAGCGCCGCCGGGACAGGGCTAACTGAAGCTTTCTTT	CSAAGTGLTEAFF
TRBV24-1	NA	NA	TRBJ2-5	TGTGCCACCAGTGATGCGAGCCAAGAGACCCAGTACTTC	CATSDASQETQYF